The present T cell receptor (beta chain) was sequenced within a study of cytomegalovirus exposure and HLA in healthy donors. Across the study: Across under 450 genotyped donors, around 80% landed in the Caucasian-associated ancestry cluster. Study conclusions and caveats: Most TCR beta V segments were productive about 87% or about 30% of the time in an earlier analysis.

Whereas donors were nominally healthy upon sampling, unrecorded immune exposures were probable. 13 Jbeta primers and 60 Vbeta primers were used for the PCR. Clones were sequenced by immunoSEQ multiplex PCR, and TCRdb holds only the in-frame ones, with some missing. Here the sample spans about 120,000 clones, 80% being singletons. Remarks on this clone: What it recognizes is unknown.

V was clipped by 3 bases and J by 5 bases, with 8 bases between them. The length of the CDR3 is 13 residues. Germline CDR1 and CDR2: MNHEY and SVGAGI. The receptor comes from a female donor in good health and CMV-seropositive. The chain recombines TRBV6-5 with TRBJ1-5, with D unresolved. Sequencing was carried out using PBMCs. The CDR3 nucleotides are TGTGCCAGCAGTTATAACGGTTATCAGCCCCAGCATTTT. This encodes CASSYNGYQPQHF.